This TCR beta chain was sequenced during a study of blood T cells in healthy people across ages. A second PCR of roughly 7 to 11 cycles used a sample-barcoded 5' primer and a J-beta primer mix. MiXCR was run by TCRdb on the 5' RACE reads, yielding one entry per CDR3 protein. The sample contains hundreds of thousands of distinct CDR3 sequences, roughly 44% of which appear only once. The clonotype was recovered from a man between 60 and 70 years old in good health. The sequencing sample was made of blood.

The DNA for the CDR3 is TGTGCCTGGACCCGAAAGGGGTATGCAATGAACACTGAAGCTTTCTTT. Its translation is CAWTRKGYAMNTEAFF. The V call is TRBV30, the J call TRBJ1-1; tentatively, D is TRBD1 (5 bases). Germline V gene lookup returns CDR1 GTSNPN and CDR2 SVGIG (reference sequence). Trimming took 4 bases from V and 0 from J, leaving 18 bases between them. The CDR3 length is 16 residues.